This passage covers 10 T cell receptor beta chains from one sample sequenced in a study of early T cells in non-severe SARS-CoV-2 infection. TCRdb ran MiXCR on the 5' RACE reads and lists one entry per CDR3 protein. Here the sample spans about 77,000 distinct CDR3 sequences, less than 20% being singletons. Sequencing was carried out using whole blood. The source is an adult who was a healthcare worker with PCR-confirmed SARS-CoV-2 infection or an uninfected control (not recorded which).

V and J are TRBV12-3 or TRBV12-4 and TRBJ2-7; D not resolved. The CDR3 is 15 amino acids. Trimming left V 1 base short and J 2 bases short, with 12 bases between. DNA of the CDR3: TGTGCCAGCAGTTTAGGGACCCGGGCCCCCTACGAGCAGTACTTC. It encodes CASSLGTRAPYEQYF.

This clonotype was detected a few times. The V and J genes are TRBV12-3 or TRBV12-4 and TRBJ1-1; D possibly corresponds to TRBD1 (6 bases). The length of the CDR3 is 13 residues. Between the trimmed V and J ends, which lost 10 bases and 4 bases, there was a span of 16 bases. The CDR3 sequence: CATSGGLVTEAFF. CDR3 bases: TGTGCCACCTCCGGGGGGCTGGTCACTGAAGCTTTCTTT.

Concerning this clonotype itself: One junction end disagrees with the germline gene, perhaps due to a read error. The chain carries TRBV18 and TRBJ1-1; D possibly corresponds to TRBD1 (6 bases). The CDR3 has 15 residues. Germline lookup yields CDR1 KGHSH and CDR2 LQKENI. CDR3 sequence reads: CASSPTGTTSTEVFF. CDR3 nucleotides: TGTGCCAGCTCACCAACCGGGACAACTAGCACTGAAGTTTTCTTT.

CDR3 amino acids: CASSMSVNTEAFF. In nucleotides, the CDR3 is TGTGCCAGTAGTATGAGTGTAAACACTGAAGCTTTCTTT. The rearrangement links TRBV19 to TRBJ1-1; no reliable D call. Looked up from germline, CDR1 is LNHDA and CDR2 is SQIVND (reference sequence). This CDR3 comprises 13 residues. Trimming left V 3 bases short and J 2 bases short, with 7 bases between.

The chain uses TRBV5-1 and TRBJ2-7, with D hard to call. Germline V gene sequence: CDR1 SGHRS, CDR2 YFSETQ. Trimming removed 1 base from V and 5 bases from J, with 7 bases in between. The CDR3 is 12 residues long. The CDR3 is CASSLSTNEQYF. CDR3 nucleotides: TGCGCCAGCAGCTTGAGTACAAACGAGCAGTACTTC.

This clonotype was recorded many times. The gene calls are TRBV29-1 and TRBJ1-2, with a possible D match to TRBD1 (6 bases). Trimming took 6 bases from V and 5 from J, leaving 13 bases between them. This CDR3 has 12 residues. Germline CDR1 is SQVTM and CDR2 is ANQGSEA. The CDR3 DNA sequence: TGCAGCGTCTCAAAGGACAGATATGGCTACACCTTC. This encodes CSVSKDRYGYTF.

V usage is TRBV29-1 and J usage is TRBJ1-1; TRBD1 aligns across 7 bases. The CDR3 is made up of 12 amino acids. The germline gives CDR1 SQVTM, CDR2 ANQGSEA. Germline trimming cut 7 bases from V and 5 bases from J; bases unmatched to any gene: 7. The CDR3 region is CSARQGMTEAFF. The CDR3 DNA reads as TGCAGCGCCCGACAGGGTATGACTGAAGCTTTCTTT.

This clonotype was observed a few times. The rearrangement uses TRBV12-5 and TRBJ2-3, with D tentatively TRBD1 (6 bases). The V end lost 5 bases, the J end lost 2 bases, and 14 bases lay between the germline ends. The CDR3 loop spans 15 amino acids. CDR1 and CDR2 from the germline V gene are LGHNT and FRNRAP. In DNA form, the CDR3 reads TGTGCTAGTGGTCTCCCGGGACACCCCACAGATACGCAGTATTTT. It translates to CASGLPGHPTDTQYF.

This clonotype was seen a handful of times. The gene calls are TRBV19 and TRBJ2-3; 9 nucleotides agree with TRBD1. In germline, CDR1 is LNHDA, CDR2 SQIVND (reference sequence). The CDR3 length is 16 residues. The V segment lost 3 bases and the J segment 2 bases; nucleotides outside the gene matches: 6. CDR3 in DNA: TGTGCCAGTAGTATTACCGGGACAGGGACCACAGATACGCAGTATTTT. Translating gives CASSITGTGTTDTQYF. The full variable domain, in which reference TRBV19 and TRBJ2-3 provide the parts outside the CDR3, is DGGITQSPKYLFRKEGQNVTLSCEQNLNHDAMYWYRQDPGQGLRLIYYSQIVNDFQKGDIAEGYSVSREKKESFPLTVTSAQKNPTAFYLCASSITGTGTTDTQYFGPGTRLTVL.

The chain carries TRBV5-4 and TRBJ2-1; no reliable D call. Germline lookup yields CDR1 SGHNT and CDR2 YYREEE (reference sequence). V was shortened by 4 bases and J by 0 bases, with 11 bases between the two germline ends. The CDR3 loop spans 15 amino acids. CDR3 sequence reads: CASSPDGSSYNEQFF. The CDR3 region has the DNA TGTGCCAGCAGCCCGGACGGAAGCTCCTACAATGAGCAGTTCTTC. The complete variable domain, with remaining parts taken from reference TRBV5-4 and TRBJ2-1, reads ETGVTQSPTHLIKTRGQQVTLRCSSQSGHNTVSWYQQALGQGPQFIFQYYREEENGRGNFPPRFSGLQFPNYSSELNVNALELDDSALYLCASSPDGSSYNEQFFGPGTRLTVL.